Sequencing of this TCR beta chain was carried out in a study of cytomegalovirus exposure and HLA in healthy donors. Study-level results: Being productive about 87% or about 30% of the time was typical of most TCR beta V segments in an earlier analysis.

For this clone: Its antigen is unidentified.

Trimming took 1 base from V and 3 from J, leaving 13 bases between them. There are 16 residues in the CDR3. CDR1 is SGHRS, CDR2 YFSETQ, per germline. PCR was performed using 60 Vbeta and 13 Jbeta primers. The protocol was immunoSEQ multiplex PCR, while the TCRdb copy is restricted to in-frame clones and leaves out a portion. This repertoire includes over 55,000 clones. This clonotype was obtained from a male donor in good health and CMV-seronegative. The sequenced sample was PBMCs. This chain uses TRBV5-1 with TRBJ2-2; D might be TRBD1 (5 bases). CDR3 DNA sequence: TGCGCCAGCAGCTTGTGGGGCCCAAGAGACACCGGGGAGCTGTTTTTT. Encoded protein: CASSLWGPRDTGELFF.